These 3 T cell receptor beta chains came from one sample sequenced in a study of T cell repertoires in cytomegalovirus infection. TCRdb recomputed calls from the reads with MiXCR, one row per CDR3 protein. Among 150,000 to 200,000 distinct CDR3 sequences listed, approximately 9.6% were seen once. Sequencing was carried out using PBMCs. Source of these receptors: a human donor in good health (CMV status not recorded). Some clones in this sample may be carry-over from other donors' samples.

This clonotype was counted a few times. At one end, the junction sequence differs from germline, possibly due to a read error. The chain joins TRBV28 to TRBJ1-1; 8 bases are a match to TRBD1. Per germline, CDR1 MDHEN and CDR2 SYDVKM. This CDR3 comprises 12 residues. CDR3 sequence (DNA): TGTGCCAGCAGAACAGGGGGAACTGAAGCTTTATTT. Its protein product is CASRTGGTEALF. The variable domain in full, with the rest retrieved from reference TRBV28 and TRBJ1-1, is DVKVTQSSRYLVKRTGEKVFLECVQDMDHENMFWYRQDPGLGLRLIYFSYDVKMKEKGDIPEGYSVSREKKERFSLILESASTNQTSMYLCASRTGGTEALFGQGTRLTVV.

This clonotype has at least ten counts. V gene TRBV28 combines with J gene TRBJ1-2; D perhaps matches TRBD1 (5 bases). The CDR3 consists of 13 residues. V gave up 3 bases and J gave up 4 bases, with 9 bases separating them. Germline V CDR1 and CDR2: MDHEN, SYDVKM. The CDR3 spells CASSFPGGYGYTF. For the CDR3, the DNA is TGTGCCAGCAGTTTTCCCGGGGGCTATGGCTACACCTTC.

This clonotype has more than one count but fewer than ten. The chain combines TRBV20-1 with TRBJ2-3; D may be TRBD2 (5 bases). Trimming left V 0 bases short and J 2 bases short, with 15 bases between. Germline V lookup: CDR1 DFQATT, CDR2 SNEGSKA (reference sequence). The CDR3 covers 16 residues. The DNA of the CDR3 is TGCAGTGCTAGAGATCGGCTGAGCGGATTCACAGATACGCAGTATTTT. Translation gives CSARDRLSGFTDTQYF.